These 30 T cell receptor beta chains were all obtained from the same sample, sequenced in a study of cytomegalovirus exposure and HLA in healthy donors. The PCR used 60 Vbeta and 13 Jbeta primers. The table came from immunoSEQ multiplex PCR; TCRdb's copy has only in-frame clones and leaves some out. The table lists about 98,000 clones, approximately 82% of them singletons, with under 4.5% in the top ten. Sequenced material: PBMCs. These receptors were collected from a female donor in good health and CMV-seropositive.

The rearrangement uses TRBV5-4 and TRBJ1-4; no definite D call. CDR1 is SGHNT, CDR2 YYREEE, per germline (reference sequence). The CDR3 runs to 14 residues. V was cut by 3 bases and J by 12 bases, with 18 bases left in between. The CDR3 sequence is CASSSSAGGEELFF. For the CDR3, the DNA is TGTGCCAGCAGCTCTAGTGCCGGCGGCGAAGAACTGTTTTTT.

J is TRBJ1-1 and V is TRBV28; D is possibly TRBD1 (6 bases). The V and J ends lost 7 bases and 1 base respectively, with 19 bases between them. The germline gives CDR1 MDHEN, CDR2 SYDVKM. This CDR3 region has 16 residues. CDR3 coding DNA: TGTGCCAGCACCCCCCTGGGGGGGGCGGGGAACACTGAAGCTTTCTTT. Residues: CASTPLGGAGNTEAFF.

The chain employs TRBV7-9 and TRBJ1-5, with TRBD1 matching over 8 bases. This CDR3 region has 14 residues. Trimming at V came to 5 bases and at J to 5 bases, leaving 5 bases not matched to a gene. The germline V gene encodes CDR1 SEHNR and CDR2 FQNEAQ (reference sequence). The CDR3 nucleotides read TGTGCCAGCAGCGCGGACAGGGATGATCAGCCCCAGCATTTT. It translates to CASSADRDDQPQHF.

The chain joins TRBV11-2 to TRBJ1-2; TRBD1 matches at 9 bases. After removal of 4 bases from V and 7 bases from J, the junction contained 4 bases not matched to a gene. The CDR3 spans 13 residues. Germline V CDR1 and CDR2: SGHAT, FQNNGV. CDR3 amino acids: CASSSQGAGGYTF. Written as DNA, the CDR3 is TGTGCCAGCAGCTCACAGGGGGCGGGTGGCTACACCTTC.

The chain carries TRBV7-2 and TRBJ2-2; TRBD2 aligns across 8 bases. From germline, CDR1 is SGHTA and CDR2 FQGNSA. The length of the CDR3 is 16 residues. V lost 7 bases, J lost 5 bases, and 12 bases stayed unmatched. In nucleotides, the CDR3 is TGTGCCAGCACTCGCCGGGAGGGAGGGATTACCGGGGAGCTGTTTTTT. The encoded protein is CASTRREGGITGELFF.

V usage is TRBV7-9 and J usage is TRBJ1-3; the D gene is possibly TRBD1 (5 bases). Germline V CDR1 and CDR2: SEHNR, FQNEAQ (reference sequence). V lost 1 base to trimming and J lost 0 bases, with 10 bases between them. The CDR3 length is 16 residues. In nucleotides, the CDR3 is TGTGCCAGCAGCTTAGAAAACAGGATCTCTGGAAACACCATATATTTT. Protein product: CASSLENRISGNTIYF.

The chain is built from TRBV19 and TRBJ1-2, with 8 bases lining up with TRBD1. In germline, CDR1 is LNHDA, CDR2 SQIVND (reference sequence). The CDR3 loop spans 14 amino acids. Trimming took 3 bases from V and 10 from J; bases not matched to a gene: 10. The CDR3 loop reads CASSMLRRDRFYTF. DNA for the CDR3: TGTGCCAGTAGTATGTTAAGACGGGACAGGTTCTACACCTTC.

This clone was recorded a few times. V and J are TRBV5-6 and TRBJ2-1; unclear D gene. The CDR3 covers 11 residues. V lost 8 bases and J lost 5, with 8 bases in between. Germline V gives CDR1 SGHDT, CDR2 YYEEEE. The CDR3 protein is CASYTNNEQFF. The CDR3 DNA follows: TGTGCCAGTTACACGAACAATGAGCAGTTCTTC.

This chain uses TRBV5-1 with TRBJ1-2; 7 bases align to TRBD1. CDR3 length equals 14 residues. Germline V gives CDR1 SGHRS, CDR2 YFSETQ. J gave up 3 bases and V 3 bases, and 5 bases lay outside the gene matches. CDR3 nucleotide sequence: TGCGCCAGCAGCTCGGAAACAGGGGACTATGGCTACACCTTC. It translates to CASSSETGDYGYTF.

The gene calls are TRBV10-3 and TRBJ2-1, with 11 bases aligning to TRBD2. Germline CDR1 reads ENHRY; CDR2 reads SYGVKD. The CDR3 is 17 residues long. Trimming took 0 bases from V and 4 from J; bases not matched to a gene: 5. The CDR3 protein is CAISESVAGGLYNEQFF. CDR3 DNA: TGTGCCATCAGTGAGTCGGTAGCGGGGGGGTTATACAATGAGCAGTTCTTC.

This chain connects TRBV19 to TRBJ1-1; D unclear. The germline V gene has CDR1 LNHDA and CDR2 SQIVND (reference sequence). V was trimmed by 0 bases and J by 2 bases, leaving 10 bases between them. The CDR3 contains 15 residues. CDR3 loop: CASSIDPARNTEAFF. CDR3 coding DNA: TGTGCCAGTAGTATAGATCCAGCGCGAAACACTGAAGCTTTCTTT.

V and J are TRBV6-5 and TRBJ1-3; 8 bases align to TRBD1. CDR3 length: 15 residues. J gave up 2 bases and V 6 bases, and 6 bases lay outside the gene matches. The germline V gene encodes CDR1 MNHEY and CDR2 SVGAGI. This CDR3 is CASRPTGVAGNTIYF. Here the CDR3 DNA reads TGTGCCAGCAGACCGACAGGGGTTGCTGGAAACACCATATATTTT.

This chain connects TRBV6-1 to TRBJ2-3, with D unresolved. Trimming cost V 3 bases and J 1 base, with 11 bases left between them. Looked up from germline, CDR1 is MNHNS and CDR2 is SASEGT. This CDR3 is 15 amino acids long. Here the CDR3 reads CASSDYFLGTDTQYF. The DNA of the CDR3 is TGTGCCAGCAGTGACTACTTCCTCGGCACAGATACGCAGTATTTT.

This chain links TRBV5-6 with TRBJ1-1, with D possibly matching TRBD1 (5 bases). There are 14 residues in the CDR3. V was clipped by 4 bases and J by 5 bases, with 15 bases between them. The V gene's germline CDR1 is SGHDT and CDR2 YYEEEE. The CDR3 DNA is TGTGCCAGCAGCCCAATTGGGGCCCCGACTGAAGCTTTCTTT. Translation: CASSPIGAPTEAFF.

The chain joins TRBV10-1 to TRBJ2-3; 13 bases align to TRBD2. The germline V gene encodes CDR1 WNHNN and CDR2 SYGVQD (reference sequence). Unmatched junction bases numbered 10, after V lost 8 bases and J lost 2 bases. This CDR3 region has 17 residues. The CDR3 reads CASQGLAGPGNTDTQYF. The CDR3 coding sequence is TGCGCCAGCCAGGGACTAGCGGGGCCCGGAAACACAGATACGCAGTATTTT.

The chain employs TRBV7-3 and TRBJ2-3; D gene uncertain. The germline V gene encodes CDR1 SGHTA and CDR2 FQGTGA. V lost 3 bases and J 1 base, leaving 8 bases between the germline ends. This CDR3 has 14 amino acids. In DNA form, the CDR3 reads TGTGCCAGCAGCTTCGGCGGAGGCACAGATACGCAGTATTTT. The encoded protein is CASSFGGGTDTQYF.

The CDR3: CASSLLDRTYEQYF. CDR3 coding DNA: TGTGCCAGCAGTTTGCTGGACAGGACCTACGAGCAGTACTTC. The rearrangement joins TRBV27 to TRBJ2-7, with TRBD1 matching 7 bases. Germline loops: CDR1 MNHEY, CDR2 SMNVEV (reference sequence). The CDR3 covers 14 residues. The J segment lost 2 bases and the V segment lost 3 bases, leaving 4 bases of the junction unmatched.

The V gene is TRBV19, the J gene TRBJ1-2, with TRBD1 matching over 12 bases. V shed 3 bases, J shed 5 bases, and the junction held 7 bases outside the gene matches. CDR1 LNHDA and CDR2 SQIVND come from the germline V gene (reference sequence). This CDR3 has 16 residues. CDR3 protein: CASSIGTGGARYGYTF. The CDR3 nucleotides read TGTGCCAGTAGTATTGGGACAGGGGGCGCAAGGTATGGCTACACCTTC.

The rearrangement uses TRBV11-3 and TRBJ2-7; maybe TRBD1 (6 bases). V lost 1 base to trimming and J lost 4 bases, with 8 bases between them. The CDR3 length is 13 residues. The germline V gene encodes CDR1 SGHNT and CDR2 YENEEA. This CDR3 is CASSLGGQYEQYF. Here the CDR3 DNA reads TGTGCCAGCAGCTTAGGAGGACAGTACGAGCAGTACTTC.

The chain is built from TRBV11-2 and TRBJ2-7, with D possibly TRBD2 on 6 matching bases. The germline V gene encodes CDR1 SGHAT and CDR2 FQNNGV. This CDR3 has 14 residues. The V and J ends lost 2 bases and 3 bases respectively, with 11 bases between them. The CDR3 DNA is TGTGCCAGCAGCTTATATCGGGAGCTCTACGAGCAGTACTTC. Protein: CASSLYRELYEQYF.

The CDR3 DNA follows: TGTGCCAGCCTGTCAGGGTTTGACTATGGCTACACCTTC. Translating it yields CASLSGFDYGYTF. The chain couples TRBV2 to TRBJ1-2, with TRBD1 as a possible D gene (5 bases). The V gene lost 8 bases and the J gene lost 3 bases, with 13 bases spanning the gap. This CDR3 contains 13 residues. The germline CDR1 and CDR2 sequences are SNHLY and FYNNEI.

The DNA for the CDR3 is TGCGCCAGTACGGGGGGTAATGAGCAGTTCTTC. This codes for CASTGGNEQFF. The chain is built from TRBV10-2 and TRBJ2-1; 7 nucleotides align to TRBD2. V lost 9 bases to trimming and J lost 7 bases; unmatched junction nucleotides: 3. Per germline, CDR1 WSHSY and CDR2 SAAADI. The CDR3 consists of 11 residues.

In its sample, this clone was seen once. This chain joins TRBV5-6 and TRBJ1-2, with 7 bases matching TRBD1. The germline V gene encodes CDR1 SGHDT and CDR2 YYEEEE. Trimming at V came to 7 bases and at J to 2 bases, leaving 11 bases not matched to a gene. CDR3 length equals 15 residues. The CDR3 sequence: CASSFWDRLNYGYTF. CDR3 in DNA: TGTGCCAGCTCATTTTGGGACAGACTCAACTATGGCTACACCTTC.

V gene TRBV6-1 combines with J gene TRBJ2-7; no clear D gene. With 5 bases removed from V and 3 bases from J, the gap between germline ends came to 14 bases. The length of the CDR3 is 14 residues. Germline CDR1 is MNHNS and CDR2 is SASEGT. DNA of the CDR3: TGTGCCAGCAGTAGTCAGGATGGATACTACGAGCAGTACTTC. It specifies CASSSQDGYYEQYF.

This sequence joins TRBV5-1 and TRBJ2-7; maybe TRBD1 (6 bases). Germline V gene data show CDR1 as SGHRS and CDR2 as YFSETQ. Trimming left V 0 bases short and J 4 bases short, with 17 bases between. The CDR3 has 16 residues. The CDR3 region is CASSLAGQPDEYEQYF. CDR3 nucleotide sequence: TGCGCCAGCAGCTTGGCAGGACAGCCCGATGAGTACGAGCAGTACTTC.

The V call is TRBV5-4, the J call TRBJ2-3, with 15 bases that match TRBD2. Germline values: CDR1 SGHNT, CDR2 YYREEE (reference sequence). With 4 bases clipped from V and 4 bases from J, the junction kept 16 bases outside the gene matches. The CDR3 is 20 amino acids. CDR3 sequence: CASSPGTSGGPERTADTQYF. Written as DNA, the CDR3 is TGTGCCAGCAGCCCTGGGACTAGCGGGGGGCCCGAACGCACCGCAGATACGCAGTATTTT.

This clone occurred once. The chain links TRBV9 to TRBJ2-2; D unclear. Germline CDR1 and CDR2: SGDLS and YYNGEE. The CDR3 contains 15 residues. Trimming removed 3 bases from V and 2 bases from J, with 11 bases in between. For the CDR3, the DNA is TGTGCCAGCAGCGCAACAGTCCCCAACACCGGGGAGCTGTTTTTT. Amino acid sequence: CASSATVPNTGELFF.

V usage is TRBV6-1 and J usage is TRBJ1-1, with D possibly TRBD1 on 5 matching bases. The CDR3 runs to 15 residues. Deletions cut 0 bases from V and 0 bases from J, with 8 bases between. CDR1 is MNHNS and CDR2 is SASEGT in the germline V gene. Here the CDR3 DNA reads TGTGCCAGCAGTGAAGCGGGGGGGTTGAACACTGAAGCTTTCTTT. This encodes CASSEAGGLNTEAFF.

This chain connects TRBV6-5 to TRBJ2-7; D not resolved. V was clipped by 2 bases and J by 2 bases, with 10 bases between them. This CDR3 region has 14 residues. The germline gives CDR1 MNHEY, CDR2 SVGAGI. CDR3 amino acids: CASSYRGRTYEQYF. The DNA for the CDR3 is TGTGCCAGCAGTTACCGCGGCCGTACCTACGAGCAGTACTTC.

This chain uses TRBV12-5 with TRBJ2-1; 8 bases match TRBD1. Germline CDR1 LGHNT, CDR2 FRNRAP. V shed 2 bases, J shed 7 bases, and the junction held 10 bases outside the gene matches. The CDR3 covers 16 residues. The CDR3 is CASGLQTGTGDNEQFF. CDR3 DNA sequence: TGTGCTAGTGGTTTGCAAACCGGGACAGGTGATAATGAGCAGTTCTTC. Filled out from reference TRBV12-5 and TRBJ2-1, the complete variable domain reads DARVTQTPRHKVTEMGQEVTMRCQPILGHNTVFWYRQTMMQGLELLAYFRNRAPLDDSGMPKDRFSAEMPDATLATLKIQPSEPRDSAVYFCASGLQTGTGDNEQFFGPGTRLTVL.